A single sample is the source of the 32 T cell receptor beta chains below, sequenced in a study of blood T cell repertoires in COVID-19. Profiled with immunoSEQ multiplex PCR; TCRdb holds only in-frame clones, not every one. The table records about 70,000 clones, roughly 80% of them present only once. The sample comprised peripheral blood. The receptor set was obtained from a man aged 65-85 years who had recovered from COVID-19.

The chain uses TRBV19 and TRBJ2-5, with D possibly TRBD1 on 5 matching bases. This CDR3 has 13 amino acids. Germline assignment: CDR1 LNHDA and CDR2 SQIVND (reference sequence). Trimming took off 3 bases at V and 3 bases at J, with 8 bases between the two ends. CDR3: CASSISREETQYF. CDR3 nucleotide sequence: TGTGCCAGTAGTATTTCCAGGGAAGAGACCCAGTACTTC.

This clone was picked up one time. J is TRBJ2-2 and V is TRBV30; 8 bases are shared with TRBD1. The CDR3 has 16 amino acids. Germline loops: CDR1 GTSNPN, CDR2 SVGIG (reference sequence). CDR3 region: CACPHRTGTNTGELFF. The CDR3 DNA sequence: TGTGCGTGTCCTCACAGGACAGGGACGAACACCGGGGAGCTGTTTTTT.

The rearrangement links TRBV2 to TRBJ1-5; D might be TRBD1 (5 bases). Trimming removed 6 bases from V and 6 bases from J, with 9 bases in between. CDR3 size: 12 residues. Looked up from germline, CDR1 is SNHLY and CDR2 is FYNNEI. DNA for the CDR3: TGTGCCAGCAGAGGGGAGGGTCAGCCCCAGCATTTT. It yields the protein CASRGEGQPQHF.

The chain links TRBV5-1 to TRBJ2-1; 8 bases fit TRBD2. V lost 1 base and J lost 0; bases outside the gene matches: 6. The CDR3 consists of 17 residues. Germline V lookup: CDR1 SGHRS, CDR2 YFSETQ. CDR3: CASSLTGGLDSYNEQFF. The CDR3 nucleotides read TGCGCCAGCAGCTTGACCGGGGGACTAGACTCCTACAATGAGCAGTTCTTC.

The chain uses TRBV28 and TRBJ1-2, with D possibly matching TRBD1 (6 bases). Germline CDR1 is MDHEN and CDR2 is SYDVKM. The CDR3 has 13 residues. V dropped 5 bases and J dropped 2 bases, with 9 bases sitting between them. CDR3 amino acids: CASSPQGNYGYTF. DNA for the CDR3: TGTGCCAGCAGTCCCCAGGGGAACTATGGCTACACCTTC.

This clone has just one count. V is TRBV6-2 or TRBV6-3 and J is TRBJ1-2, with D perhaps TRBD1 (6 bases). CDR3 length equals 14 residues. Trimming removed 5 bases at V and 4 bases at J, with 14 bases between. Germline V gene sequence: CDR1 MNHEY, CDR2 SVGEGT. CDR3: CASSLSQGFYGYTF. The CDR3 DNA sequence: TGTGCCAGCAGTCTTTCACAGGGATTCTATGGCTACACCTTC.

The V and J genes are TRBV6-5 and TRBJ1-6, with TRBD1 as a possible D gene (5 bases). V gave up 7 bases and J gave up 8 bases, with 15 bases separating them. CDR1 and CDR2 from the germline V gene are MNHEY and SVGAGI. The CDR3 length is 14 residues. The chain's CDR3 is CASKVGLVDSPLHF. The DNA for the CDR3 is TGTGCCAGCAAAGTGGGGCTTGTGGATTCACCCCTCCACTTT.

This chain uses TRBV5-1 with TRBJ2-2; 8 bases agree with TRBD2. CDR1 and CDR2 from the germline V gene are SGHRS and YFSETQ. The junction had 6 bases not matched to a gene; V was cut back by 0 bases and J by 5 bases. The CDR3 sequence is 16 residues long. The CDR3 sequence: CASSLGLTGGTGELFF. The CDR3 region has the DNA TGCGCCAGCAGCTTGGGTCTGACGGGAGGGACCGGGGAGCTGTTTTTT.

The chain couples TRBV7-3 to TRBJ1-1; 7 bases align to TRBD1. The trim removed 6 bases at V and 6 bases at J, leaving 10 bases unmatched. The CDR3 length is 14 residues. The V gene's germline CDR1 is SGHTA and CDR2 FQGTGA. This chain's CDR3 is CASSRDREPSEAFF. CDR3 coding DNA: TGTGCCAGCAGTCGCGACAGGGAGCCATCTGAAGCTTTCTTT.

The chain recombines TRBV28 with TRBJ2-7, with D possibly matching TRBD2 (5 bases). Germline V lookup: CDR1 MDHEN, CDR2 SYDVKM. This CDR3 has 15 residues. V lost 1 base and J lost 9, with 19 bases in between. The CDR3 is CASSLYGQRLRWQYF. DNA for the CDR3: TGTGCCAGCAGTTTATACGGGCAGCGACTACGATGGCAGTACTTC.

This rearrangement joins TRBV5-6 to TRBJ2-7; tentatively, D is TRBD2 (5 bases). The CDR3 totals 12 residues. Per the germline V gene, CDR1 is SGHDT and CDR2 is YYEEEE. V was trimmed by 2 bases and J by 6 bases, leaving 9 bases between them. CDR3: CASSFREAEQYF. The CDR3, as DNA: TGTGCCAGCAGCTTTCGGGAAGCCGAGCAGTACTTC.

This chain uses TRBV28 with TRBJ2-7; 7 bases map to TRBD1. CDR1 and CDR2 (germline): MDHEN, SYDVKM. Germline trimming cut 6 bases from V and 7 bases from J; bases unmatched to any gene: 6. The CDR3 is made up of 12 amino acids. CDR3 in DNA: TGTGCCAGCAGATTAACAGGGGTTGAGCAGTACTTC. Encoded protein: CASRLTGVEQYF.

This sequence joins TRBV7-8 and TRBJ2-1, with 13 nucleotides matching TRBD2. Germline loops: CDR1 SGHVS, CDR2 FQNEAQ. The CDR3 sequence is 17 residues long. V shed 2 bases and J 8 bases; nucleotides not matched to a gene: 9. CDR3 DNA: TGTGCCAGCAGCTTATTCGGGACTAGCGGGATTCTTGATGAGCAGTTCTTC. Its protein product is CASSLFGTSGILDEQFF.

The chain uses TRBV9 and TRBJ2-3, with 8 positions matching TRBD2. The V gene's germline CDR1 is SGDLS and CDR2 YYNGEE. The V segment lost 4 bases and the J segment 0 bases; nucleotides outside the gene matches: 10. This CDR3 comprises 17 residues. In nucleotides, the CDR3 is TGTGCCAGCAGCTCCGCGGGGGGTCTTACTAGCACAGATACGCAGTATTTT. Its protein is CASSSAGGLTSTDTQYF. Complete variable domain (other parts from reference TRBV9 and TRBJ2-3): DSGVTQTPKHLITATGQRVTLRCSPRSGDLSVYWYQQSLDQGLQFLIQYYNGEERAKGNILERFSAQQFPDLHSELNLSSLELGDSALYFCASSSAGGLTSTDTQYFGPGTRLTVL.

The gene calls are TRBV9 and TRBJ1-2; D unclear. The CDR3 is 14 amino acids. CDR1 is SGDLS and CDR2 is YYNGEE in the germline V gene. V lost 4 bases to trimming and J lost 3 bases, with 13 bases between them. The DNA of the CDR3 is TGTGCCAGCAGCCGTAGGGAGGTCTACTATGGCTACACCTTC. It is translated as CASSRREVYYGYTF.

A note on this clone: Other DNA sequences from this sample encode an identical CDR3 as well. The chain carries TRBV7-2 and TRBJ2-5, with 10 bases fitting TRBD2. The V segment lost 3 bases and the J segment 3 bases; nucleotides outside the gene matches: 1. Germline V CDR1 and CDR2: SGHTA, FQGNSA. This CDR3 is built from 14 residues. CDR3 protein: CASSFSGGKETQYF. CDR3 nucleotide sequence: TGTGCCAGCAGCTTTAGCGGGGGGAAAGAGACCCAGTACTTC.

This clone was recorded a few times. V usage is TRBV11-2 and J usage is TRBJ2-2, with 9 bases matching TRBD1. V lost 6 bases to trimming and J lost 5 bases; unmatched junction nucleotides: 7. Per germline, CDR1 SGHAT and CDR2 FQNNGV. The CDR3 is made up of 15 amino acids. This chain's CDR3 is CASRPGQGRTGELFF. CDR3 sequence (DNA): TGTGCCAGCAGACCGGGACAGGGAAGGACCGGGGAGCTGTTTTTT.

A remark on this clone: The same CDR3 also results from other DNA sequences found in this sample. CDR3 amino acids: CASSYSPQGYYEQYF. The CDR3 nucleotides are TGTGCCAGCAGTTACTCGCCGCAGGGATACTACGAGCAGTACTTC. The V and J genes are TRBV6-5 and TRBJ2-7; the D gene is possibly TRBD1 (5 bases). Trimming cost V 0 bases and J 3 bases, with 12 bases left between them. Germline V gene lookup returns CDR1 MNHEY and CDR2 SVGAGI. This CDR3 is 15 amino acids long.

The chain is built from TRBV3-1 (or the pseudogene TRBV3-2) and TRBJ2-5; 8 bases align to TRBD1. The CDR3 covers 16 residues. Germline CDR1 and CDR2: LGHDT and YNNKEL (reference sequence). Trimming took 5 bases from V and 3 from J; bases not matched to a gene: 11. The CDR3 region is CASSKALGQGEETQYF. The CDR3 DNA follows: TGTGCCAGCAGCAAAGCCCTCGGACAGGGAGAAGAGACCCAGTACTTC.

In its sample, this clone was seen once. The gene calls are TRBV5-8 and TRBJ2-1; 8 nucleotides align to TRBD2. The junction had 13 bases not matched to a gene; V was cut back by 6 bases and J by 8 bases. This CDR3 contains 15 residues. Looked up from germline, CDR1 is SGHTS and CDR2 is YDEGEE. CDR3 coding DNA: TGTGCCAGCACGAGAGCGGGAGAAGCGTCAGATGAGCAGTTCTTC. Residues: CASTRAGEASDEQFF. Complete variable domain (other parts from reference TRBV5-8 and TRBJ2-1): EAGVTQSPTHLIKTRGQQATLRCSPISGHTSVYWYQQALGLGLQFLLWYDEGEERNRGNFPPRFSGRQFPNYSSELNVNALELEDSALYLCASTRAGEASDEQFFGPGTRLTVL.

The J gene is TRBJ2-5, the V gene TRBV5-1; 8 nucleotides match TRBD2. This CDR3 spans 15 amino acids. V trimming: 0 bases; J trimming: 3 bases; junction bases outside the gene matches: 4. The germline V gene has CDR1 SGHRS and CDR2 YFSETQ. The CDR3 bases are TGCGCCAGCAGCTTGGCGGGGGGGCCCGAAGAGACCCAGTACTTC. It translates to CASSLAGGPEETQYF.

The J gene is TRBJ2-1, the V gene TRBV15, with TRBD1 matching 8 bases. The CDR3 runs 17 residues. Trimming took 0 bases from V and 10 from J; bases not matched to a gene: 14. Germline lookup yields CDR1 LNHNV and CDR2 YYDKDF (reference sequence). DNA of the CDR3: TGTGCCACCAGCAGAGATGGGCCCGTCGACAGGGGTAGGGAGCAGTTCTTC. This codes for CATSRDGPVDRGREQFF.

The chain combines TRBV29-1 with TRBJ2-5; D unclear. Germline V gives CDR1 SQVTM, CDR2 ANQGSEA. V lost 3 bases, J lost 4 bases, and 12 bases lay in between. The CDR3 has 13 amino acids. The CDR3 protein is CSVDAEVRETQYF. CDR3 nucleotide sequence: TGCAGCGTTGACGCCGAAGTCAGAGAGACCCAGTACTTC. Filled out from reference TRBV29-1 and TRBJ2-5, the complete variable domain reads SAVISQKPSRDICQRGTSLTIQCQVDSQVTMMFWYRQQPGQSLTLIATANQGSEATYESGFVIDKFPISRPNLTFSTLTVSNMSPEDSSIYLCSVDAEVRETQYFGPGTRLLVL.

This clone appeared once. The chain links TRBV7-2 to TRBJ1-5; D unresolved. V was shortened by 1 base and J by 8 bases, with 9 bases between the two germline ends. Germline V CDR1 and CDR2: SGHTA, FQGNSA. The CDR3 consists of 13 residues. The CDR3 sequence is CASSLGRREPQHF. CDR3 nucleotide sequence: TGTGCCAGCAGCTTAGGGCGGAGGGAGCCCCAGCATTTT.

This clone came up a few times. This chain uses TRBV6-5 with TRBJ2-1; 9 bases are a match to TRBD2. J gave up 6 bases and V 6 bases, and 6 bases lay outside the gene matches. CDR1 MNHEY and CDR2 SVGAGI come from the germline V gene. The CDR3 is 14 residues long. The CDR3 loop is CASRGLAELNEQFF. CDR3 coding DNA: TGTGCCAGCAGGGGACTAGCTGAACTCAATGAGCAGTTCTTC.

The rearrangement links TRBV7-2 to TRBJ1-1; 7 nucleotides align to TRBD1. CDR3 length: 17 amino acids. The V gene's germline CDR1 is SGHTA and CDR2 FQGNSA. Trimming cost V 5 bases and J 1 base; bases outside gene matches: 13. This chain's CDR3 is CASSLRQGWGTNTEAFF. The CDR3 DNA reads TGTGCCAGCAGCCTAAGACAGGGCTGGGGTACGAACACTGAAGCTTTCTTT. Full variable domain (missing parts from reference TRBV7-2 and TRBJ1-1): GAGVSQSPSNKVTEKGKDVELRCDPISGHTALYWYRQSLGQGLEFLIYFQGNSAPDKSGLPSDRFSAERTGGSVSTLTIQRTQQEDSAVYLCASSLRQGWGTNTEAFFGQGTRLTVV.

This chain joins TRBV3-1 (or the pseudogene TRBV3-2) and TRBJ2-7; tentative D call: TRBD2 (7 bases). From germline, CDR1 is LGHDT and CDR2 YNNKEL (reference sequence). Trimming stripped 0 bases from V and 1 base from J, with 10 bases between. There are 15 residues in the CDR3. This CDR3 reads CASSQEGGRSYEQYF. The DNA of the CDR3 is TGTGCCAGCAGCCAAGAGGGGGGGCGTTCCTACGAGCAGTACTTC.

In this sample, this clone turned up once. V usage is TRBV7-2 and J usage is TRBJ1-1, with TRBD1 identical over 8 bases. With V trimmed by 5 bases and J by 7 bases, 9 bases remained unmatched. This CDR3 region has 14 residues. Per germline, CDR1 SGHTA and CDR2 FQGNSA. The chain's CDR3 is CASSPQTGVGEAFF. CDR3 nucleotides: TGTGCCAGCAGCCCACAGACAGGGGTCGGTGAAGCTTTCTTT.

This clone came up once. The V and J genes are TRBV5-1 and TRBJ2-2; 15 nucleotides align to TRBD2. The CDR3 contains 18 residues. J was trimmed by 6 bases and V by 2 bases; bases with no gene match: 8. Germline V CDR1 and CDR2: SGHRS, YFSETQ. This chain's CDR3 is CASSFRTSGRVSAGELFF. CDR3 in DNA: TGCGCCAGCAGCTTTCGGACTAGCGGGAGGGTATCAGCCGGGGAGCTGTTTTTT.

The chain recombines TRBV10-1 with TRBJ1-6, with 8 bases that match TRBD1. Germline CDR1 is WNHNN and CDR2 is SYGVQD (reference sequence). V was clipped by 6 bases and J by 8 bases; unmatched bases: 12. This CDR3 is built from 16 residues. CDR3 sequence (DNA): TGCGCCAGCAGCAAAAGGACAGGGTGGCGTTATTCACCCCTCCACTTT. This gives the protein CASSKRTGWRYSPLHF.

This clone appeared once. V usage is TRBV7-3 and J usage is TRBJ1-1; D is undetermined. The CDR3 spans 14 residues. CDR1 and CDR2 (germline): SGHTA, FQGTGA. V gave up 2 bases and J gave up 0 bases, with 7 bases separating them. In nucleotides, the CDR3 is TGTGCCAGCAGCTTAGGAGCCCTGAACACTGAAGCTTTCTTT. Its protein is CASSLGALNTEAFF.

This sequence joins TRBV19 and TRBJ2-1, with TRBD2 matching over 8 bases. Germline trimming cut 10 bases from V and 2 bases from J; bases unmatched to any gene: 7. Per germline, CDR1 LNHDA and CDR2 SQIVND (reference sequence). The CDR3 length is 14 residues. CDR3 amino acids: CATSGSPPYNEQFF. The CDR3 DNA sequence: TGTGCCACCAGCGGGAGTCCGCCCTACAATGAGCAGTTCTTC. Complete variable domain (other parts from reference TRBV19 and TRBJ2-1): DGGITQSPKYLFRKEGQNVTLSCEQNLNHDAMYWYRQDPGQGLRLIYYSQIVNDFQKGDIAEGYSVSREKKESFPLTVTSAQKNPTAFYLCATSGSPPYNEQFFGPGTRLTVL.